Following are 10 T cell receptor beta chains from one sample sequenced in a study of regulatory T cells in long-lasting Graves disease. Time point of the sample: newly diagnosed GD, antithyroid drugs for less than 3 months. Making the TCR library involved RNA that had been extracted from PBMCs. For TCR beta, libraries came from iRepertoire HTBI primers and Arm-PCR of CDR3 regions. One entry per CDR3 protein results from TCRdb running MiXCR on the multiplex PCR reads. The table has hundreds of thousands of distinct CDR3 sequences, over 15% seen once. These records were also assigned to another study, of T cells in Graves' hyperthyroidism and ophthalmopathy.

Sample: peripheral blood mononuclear cells (PBMCs), taken at new diagnosis, from a patient treated with antithyroid drugs. The source of these receptors is a man in his forties with Graves disease.

The rearrangement uses TRBV18 and TRBJ1-5; D gene unclear. This CDR3 is built from 14 residues. V shed 5 bases and J shed 3 bases, with 11 bases lying between them. Germline CDR1 reads KGHSH; CDR2 reads LQKENI. The chain's CDR3 is CASSTYTNNQPQHF. The CDR3 nucleotides read TGTGCCAGCTCAACCTACACGAACAATCAGCCCCAGCATTTT.

The chain couples TRBV18 to TRBJ2-5; maybe TRBD2 (6 bases). The V and J ends lost 3 bases and 2 bases respectively, with 16 bases between them. CDR1 KGHSH and CDR2 LQKENI come from the germline V gene. The CDR3 is 16 amino acids. The CDR3 DNA is TGTGCCAGCTCACCGGGACTTGGGGCGCTTCAAGAGACCCAGTACTTC. This encodes CASSPGLGALQETQYF.

This clonotype occurred a few times. This chain connects TRBV7-9 to TRBJ2-7; D gene uncertain. There are 15 residues in the CDR3. V was cut by 4 bases and J by 3 bases, with 16 bases left in between. Germline V CDR1 and CDR2: SEHNR, FQNEAQ (reference sequence). This CDR3 is CASSYPDKENYEQYF. As DNA, the CDR3 is TGTGCCAGCAGCTACCCTGACAAAGAGAACTACGAGCAGTACTTC.

This clonotype was picked up a small number of times. J is TRBJ2-4 and V is TRBV15; unclear D gene. The CDR3 sequence is 15 residues long. V lost 1 base to trimming and J lost 1 base, with 8 bases between them. CDR1 and CDR2 (germline): LNHNV, YYDKDF (reference sequence). In DNA, the CDR3 is TGTGCCACCAGCAGAGGAGGAACGGCCAAAAACATTCAGTACTTC. Its translation is CATSRGGTAKNIQYF.

This clonotype came up many times. This sequence joins TRBV6-2 or TRBV6-3 and TRBJ2-7, with 12 bases fitting TRBD2. The V gene's germline CDR1 is MNHEY and CDR2 SVGEGT. Trimming took 2 bases from V and 2 from J; bases not matched to a gene: 7. The CDR3 contains 17 residues. CDR3 nucleotide sequence: TGTGCCAGCAGTTACCTCCTAGCGGGGGGGGGACCCTACGAGCAGTACTTC. Its translation is CASSYLLAGGGPYEQYF.

The chain is built from TRBV20-1 and TRBJ2-5; 8 bases line up with TRBD2. Germline lookup yields CDR1 DFQATT and CDR2 SNEGSKA (reference sequence). The ends lost 6 bases at V and 4 bases at J; junction bases unmatched: 13. The CDR3 is 15 amino acids. The CDR3 here is CSATRTGTRGETQYF. The CDR3 DNA sequence: TGCAGTGCAACCCGAACCGGGACTAGGGGAGAGACCCAGTACTTC.

V is TRBV29-1 and J is TRBJ2-1, with 12 bases lining up with TRBD1. The V and J ends lost 4 bases and 10 bases, in that order; junction bases with no gene match: 17. CDR1 and CDR2 from the germline V gene are SQVTM and ANQGSEA. The CDR3 has 17 amino acids. The CDR3 nucleotides are TGCAGCGTTGCAAGGATAGCCGGGACAGGGGGCACGGGAGAGCAGTTCTTC. Protein product: CSVARIAGTGGTGEQFF.

The chain combines TRBV5-6 with TRBJ2-1; 11 nucleotides agree with TRBD2. From germline, CDR1 is SGHDT and CDR2 YYEEEE. V trimming: 7 bases; J trimming: 5 bases; junction bases outside the gene matches: 8. The CDR3 runs 15 residues. CDR3 sequence: CASGSLAGGNNEQFF. The CDR3 nucleotides are TGTGCCAGCGGCTCCCTAGCGGGGGGAAACAATGAGCAGTTCTTC.

This chain links TRBV5-1 with TRBJ2-7, with D perhaps assigned TRBD1 or TRBD2 (5 bases each). This CDR3 region has 12 residues. CDR1 is SGHRS, CDR2 YFSETQ, per germline. The V and J ends lost 5 bases and 5 bases respectively, with 11 bases between them. CDR3 in amino acids: CASSLRGDEQYF. DNA for the CDR3: TGCGCCAGCAGTCTGAGGGGCGACGAGCAGTACTTC.

The V and J genes are TRBV5-4 and TRBJ1-1; D is unresolved. CDR1 is SGHNT, CDR2 YYREEE, per germline (reference sequence). There are 16 residues in the CDR3. V gave up 0 bases and J gave up 1 base, with 13 bases separating them. In nucleotides, the CDR3 is TGTGCCAGCAGCTTGGGCGGTGCGCGGGAGAACACTGAAGCTTTCTTT. Translating it yields CASSLGGARENTEAFF.